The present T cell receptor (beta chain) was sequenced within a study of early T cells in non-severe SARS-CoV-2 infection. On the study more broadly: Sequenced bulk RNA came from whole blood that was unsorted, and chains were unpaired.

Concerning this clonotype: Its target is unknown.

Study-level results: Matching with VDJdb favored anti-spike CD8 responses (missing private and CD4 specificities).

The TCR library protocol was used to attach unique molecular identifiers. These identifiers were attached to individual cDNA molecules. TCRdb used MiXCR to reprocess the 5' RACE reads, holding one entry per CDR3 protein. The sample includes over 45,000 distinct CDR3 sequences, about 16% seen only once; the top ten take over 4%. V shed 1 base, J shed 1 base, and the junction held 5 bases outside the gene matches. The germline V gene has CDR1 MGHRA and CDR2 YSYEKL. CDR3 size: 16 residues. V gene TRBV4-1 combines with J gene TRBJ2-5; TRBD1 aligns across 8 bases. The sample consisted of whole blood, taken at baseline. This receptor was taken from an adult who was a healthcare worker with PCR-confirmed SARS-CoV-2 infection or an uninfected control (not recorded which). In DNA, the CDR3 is TGCGCCAGCAGCCAAGTGAGGGACAGGATCCAAGAGACCCAGTACTTC. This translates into CASSQVRDRIQETQYF.